Below are 20 T cell receptor beta chains sequenced from a single sample in a study of shared clonotypes between healthy human individuals. Some clones are missing from TCRdb's copy, which holds only in-frame ones; the method was immunoSEQ multiplex PCR. The sample holds 850,000 to 1,100,000 clones, 60% to 80% seen once. Sequenced material: memory CD4+ T cells from PBMCs. Subset here: CD45RA-negative fraction. These TCRs come from a man between 18 and 29 years old in good health. Some clones in this sample may be carry-over from other donors' samples.

Remarks on this clone: A single base separates this from a much larger clone, so it may be a read error. This chain connects TRBV4-1 to TRBJ2-7, with 9 bases identical to TRBD1. The germline gives CDR1 MGHRA, CDR2 YSYEKL. This CDR3 has 15 amino acids. DNA of the CDR3: TGCGCCAGCGGCCGGTTAGGGGACAGGGCCTATGAGCAGTACTTC. It encodes CASGRLGDRAYEQYF.

The chain uses TRBV28 and TRBJ1-5; possibly TRBD1 for D (6 bases). Between the trimmed V and J ends, which lost 3 bases and 3 bases, there was a span of 12 bases. This CDR3 is 15 amino acids long. Germline V lookup: CDR1 MDHEN, CDR2 SYDVKM. The DNA of the CDR3 is TGTGCCAGCAGTTTGGGCAGGGGTTTCAATCAGCCCCAGCATTTT. Translated: CASSLGRGFNQPQHF.

This clone was observed a handful of times. This chain connects TRBV7-9 to TRBJ1-1, with a tentative D call TRBD1 (6 bases). Looked up from germline, CDR1 is SEHNR and CDR2 is FQNEAQ (reference sequence). The CDR3 sequence is 13 residues long. V lost 5 bases, J lost 3 bases, and 10 bases lay in between. CDR3 in amino acids: CASSIQGDTEAFF. CDR3 sequence (DNA): TGTGCCAGCAGCATACAGGGTGACACTGAAGCTTTCTTT.

About this clone: The sample has other DNA sequences that encode this CDR3 too. The V and J genes are TRBV5-4 and TRBJ2-5, with TRBD2 identical over 11 bases. The ends lost 4 bases at V and 4 bases at J; junction bases unmatched: 6. Germline V gene sequence: CDR1 SGHNT, CDR2 YYREEE (reference sequence). The length of the CDR3 is 15 residues. The CDR3 sequence: CASSVLAGGVETQYF. The CDR3 DNA sequence: TGTGCCAGCAGCGTTCTAGCGGGAGGTGTAGAGACCCAGTACTTC.

The gene calls are TRBV16 and TRBJ1-5, with D perhaps matching TRBD1 (5 bases). Germline lookup yields CDR1 KGHSY and CDR2 FQNENV. Deletions cut 1 base from V and 5 bases from J, with 12 bases between. The CDR3 length is 15 residues. CDR3 region: CASSQFGRGDQPQHF. The CDR3 bases are TGTGCCAGCAGCCAATTTGGGAGGGGTGATCAGCCCCAGCATTTT.

The chain joins TRBV5-1 to TRBJ2-1; perhaps D is TRBD1 or TRBD2 (5 bases each). The CDR3 runs to 14 residues. The V gene lost 3 bases and the J gene lost 7 bases, with 14 bases spanning the gap. Germline assignment: CDR1 SGHRS and CDR2 YFSETQ. The CDR3 loop reads CASSSPGRSNEQFF. CDR3 nucleotide sequence: TGCGCCAGCAGCTCCCCGGGACGTTCAAATGAGCAGTTCTTC.

CDR3 coding DNA: TGTGCCAGCGGGGACCGAAGAACCTACGAGCAGTACTTC. Amino acids: CASGDRRTYEQYF. The V gene is TRBV28, the J gene TRBJ2-7; D may be TRBD1 or TRBD2 (5 bases each). The V end lost 8 bases, the J end lost 2 bases, and 13 bases lay between the germline ends. This CDR3 region has 13 residues. CDR1 and CDR2 from the germline V gene are MDHEN and SYDVKM.

The chain uses TRBV30 and TRBJ1-5, with TRBD1 identical over 7 bases. The V gene end was trimmed by 5 bases and the J gene end by 2 bases; junction bases not matched to a gene: 3. CDR1 and CDR2 (germline): GTSNPN, SVGIG (reference sequence). The CDR3 is 13 amino acids. CDR3 in DNA: TGTGCCTGGGACAGGGATGGCAATCAGCCCCAGCATTTT. This translates into CAWDRDGNQPQHF.

The chain has TRBV9 and TRBJ2-2; 7 bases fit TRBD2. V lost 4 bases to trimming and J lost 4 bases; unmatched junction nucleotides: 7. The CDR3 totals 15 residues. Germline V gene data show CDR1 as SGDLS and CDR2 as YYNGEE. Written as DNA, the CDR3 is TGTGCCAGCAGCCCCTCGGGACTAATCACCGGGGAGCTGTTTTTT. The encoded protein is CASSPSGLITGELFF.

This chain uses TRBV5-4 with TRBJ2-3, with 15 bases matching TRBD2. The CDR3 covers 18 residues. Germline V gene data show CDR1 as SGHNT and CDR2 as YYREEE (reference sequence). V trimming: 2 bases; J trimming: 0 bases; junction bases outside the gene matches: 4. The CDR3 loop is CASSLGLAGGHSTDTQYF. DNA for the CDR3: TGTGCCAGCAGCTTAGGACTAGCGGGAGGGCACAGCACAGATACGCAGTATTTT.

The CDR3 region is CASSSGVGRGLYGYTF. In DNA form, the CDR3 reads TGTGCCAGCAGCTCCGGGGTCGGCCGGGGTCTCTATGGCTACACCTTC. The V and J genes are TRBV5-4 and TRBJ1-2, with no clear D. V lost 3 bases and J 4 bases, leaving 19 bases between the germline ends. Germline V lookup: CDR1 SGHNT, CDR2 YYREEE (reference sequence). CDR3 length: 16 residues.

This clone was detected only once. J is TRBJ1-2 and V is TRBV27, with D possibly matching TRBD1 (6 bases). In germline, CDR1 is MNHEY, CDR2 SMNVEV (reference sequence). V was pared by 3 bases and J by 3 bases, with 14 bases between. The CDR3 extends over 15 amino acids. The CDR3 sequence: CASSFYREADYGYTF. The DNA for the CDR3 is TGTGCCAGCAGTTTTTACAGGGAAGCCGACTATGGCTACACCTTC.

Regarding this clone: Other DNA sequences from this sample encode an identical CDR3 as well. In DNA, the CDR3 is TGTGCCAGCAGGCTAAATGAAAAACTGTTTTTT. As protein: CASRLNEKLFF. The chain carries TRBV28 and TRBJ1-4; D gene ambiguous. The V end lost 6 bases, the J end lost 5 bases, and 4 bases lay between the germline ends. Looked up from germline, CDR1 is MDHEN and CDR2 is SYDVKM. The CDR3 totals 11 residues.

The V call is TRBV15, the J call TRBJ1-1; D unclear. Trimming took off 1 base at V and 7 bases at J, with 13 bases between the two ends. Per the germline V gene, CDR1 is LNHNV and CDR2 is YYDKDF (reference sequence). The CDR3 extends over 14 amino acids. The CDR3 DNA follows: TGTGCCACCAGCAGAGGTCGGAGCACCTTTGAAGCTTTCTTT. Protein product: CATSRGRSTFEAFF. Using reference TRBV15 and TRBJ1-1 for the parts outside the CDR3, the full variable domain is DAMVIQNPRYQVTQFGKPVTLSCSQTLNHNVMYWYQQKSSQAPKLLFHYYDKDFNNEADTPDNFQSRRPNTSFCFLDIRSPGLGDTAMYLCATSRGRSTFEAFFGQGTRLTVV.

The V and J genes are TRBV11-2 and TRBJ2-3, with D perhaps matching TRBD1 (6 bases). V dropped 1 base and J dropped 2 bases, with 10 bases sitting between them. The CDR3 sequence is 15 residues long. Per the germline V gene, CDR1 is SGHAT and CDR2 is FQNNGV. DNA of the CDR3: TGTGCCAGCAGCTTAGGACAGGTGCTCACAGATACGCAGTATTTT. Translating gives CASSLGQVLTDTQYF.

V usage is TRBV29-1 and J usage is TRBJ1-1; no clear D gene. The CDR3 sequence is 12 residues long. V lost 8 bases and J lost 0, with 10 bases in between. The germline gives CDR1 SQVTM, CDR2 ANQGSEA. The DNA for the CDR3 is TGCAGCTGCGGCTTTATGAACACTGAAGCTTTCTTT. Translating gives CSCGFMNTEAFF.

The chain carries TRBV27 and TRBJ2-7, with a possible D match to TRBD2 (6 bases). The germline V and J ends were trimmed by 6 bases and 3 bases, with 18 bases remaining between them. The CDR3 totals 15 residues. Germline CDR1 and CDR2: MNHEY and SMNVEV (reference sequence). CDR3 amino acids: CASRAHGGKNYEQYF. The CDR3 DNA reads as TGTGCCAGCAGGGCCCATGGGGGGAAAAACTACGAGCAGTACTTC.

The V call is TRBV27, the J call TRBJ2-7, with 8 bases aligning to TRBD1. Looked up from germline, CDR1 is MNHEY and CDR2 is SMNVEV (reference sequence). V lost 5 bases, J lost 11 bases, and 14 bases stayed unmatched. The CDR3 runs 14 residues. CDR3 loop: CASSRPGQASLEYF. In DNA form, the CDR3 reads TGTGCCAGCAGTAGGCCGGGACAGGCAAGCCTAGAGTACTTC.

This chain uses TRBV28 with TRBJ2-2; 10 bases map to TRBD2. There are 17 residues in the CDR3. J gave up 3 bases and V 8 bases, and 12 bases lay outside the gene matches. Germline V gives CDR1 MDHEN, CDR2 SYDVKM. The CDR3 DNA reads as TGTGCCAGCGGGGGGGAGCGGGAGGGCCGCTACACCGGGGAGCTGTTTTTT. Translated, it gives CASGGEREGRYTGELFF.

Worth noting for this clone: A much larger clone sits a single nucleotide away, making a read error possible. The sample carries other DNA sequences with the same CDR3. The chain recombines TRBV4-2 with TRBJ2-2, with D unresolved. The CDR3 consists of 18 residues. With 2 bases removed from V and 5 bases from J, the gap between germline ends came to 21 bases. The germline V gene encodes CDR1 LGHNA and CDR2 YNFKEQ. Written as DNA, the CDR3 is TGTGCCAGCAGCCAATTCCTCTCAGCTGGAGCCTCTACCGGGGAGCTGTTTTTT. Its translation is CASSQFLSAGASTGELFF.